This T cell receptor (beta chain) was documented in a study of blood T cell repertoires in COVID-19. Background on the study: The study drew acute and convalescent COVID-19 samples from the United States, Italy and Spain. Sources were T cells, B-cell-depleted T cells, or PBMCs; the material itself was cDNA or gDNA.

The authors' processing: From reference gene primer amplification, estimates of nucleated cell counts were derived. Clones were sequenced by immunoSEQ multiplex PCR, and TCRdb holds only the in-frame ones, with some missing. V and J calls plus clone size are reproduced from that table; the DNA served to infer D and trimming. Here the sample spans 20,000 to 25,000 clones, around nine tenths being singletons. With 6 bases clipped from V and 4 bases from J, the junction kept 5 bases outside the gene matches. The CDR3 is 14 amino acids. The V gene's germline CDR1 is SGHTA and CDR2 FQGNSA. Sequencing was performed on peripheral blood. The TCR originated in a woman older than 75 with active COVID-19. The chain links TRBV7-2 to TRBJ2-3; 9 bases agree with TRBD2. CDR3 DNA sequence: TGTGCCAGCAGTACTGGGACTAGCCCAGATACGCAGTATTTT. Translated: CASSTGTSPDTQYF.